The 21 T cell receptor beta chains given below trace back to one sample, sequenced in a study of shared clonotypes between healthy human individuals. Method: immunoSEQ multiplex PCR; TCRdb's copy keeps in-frame clones and lacks some. Of fewer than 3 million clones listed, just under 95% were seen once; the top ten hold around 0.38%. Sequenced material: naive CD4+ T cells from PBMCs. The subset: CD45RA+ positively selected. The source of these receptors is a man aged 18 to 30 in good health. Some clones in this sample may be carry-over from other donors' samples.

This clone was observed once. V is TRBV30 and J is TRBJ2-5, with 10 bases that match TRBD2. CDR1 and CDR2 (germline): GTSNPN, SVGIG (reference sequence). CDR3 length equals 14 residues. V lost 1 base and J lost 5; bases outside the gene matches: 4. The CDR3 region has the DNA TGTGCCTGGAGTGCTAGCGGGAGAATGGAGACCCAGTACTTC. Its translation: CAWSASGRMETQYF.

There are a few counts of this clone. Other nucleotide sequences in the sample specify the same CDR3. The chain is built from TRBV5-1 and TRBJ1-5; D not resolved. Germline CDR1 reads SGHRS; CDR2 reads YFSETQ. The CDR3 has 13 residues. The V gene lost 0 bases and the J gene lost 6 bases, with 7 bases spanning the gap. The DNA for the CDR3 is TGCGCCAGCAGCTTGGAAGGAGGTCAGCCCCAGCATTTT. Translation: CASSLEGGQPQHF.

This chain uses TRBV9 with TRBJ1-2, with 8 bases lining up with TRBD1. J gave up 8 bases and V 3 bases, and 15 bases lay outside the gene matches. This CDR3 region has 16 residues. The germline V gene has CDR1 SGDLS and CDR2 YYNGEE. The DNA of the CDR3 is TGTGCCAGCAGCGGCGATCGGGACAGGTTAGACAACGGCTACACCTTC. Translating gives CASSGDRDRLDNGYTF. The variable domain in full, completed from reference TRBV9 and TRBJ1-2, reads DSGVTQTPKHLITATGQRVTLRCSPRSGDLSVYWYQQSLDQGLQFLIQYYNGEERAKGNILERFSAQQFPDLHSELNLSSLELGDSALYFCASSGDRDRLDNGYTFGSGTRLTVV.

The chain recombines TRBV2 with TRBJ1-4; D possibly corresponds to TRBD1 (6 bases). Germline V gives CDR1 SNHLY, CDR2 FYNNEI. The CDR3 length is 13 residues. V was pared by 6 bases and J by 4 bases, with 9 bases between. The CDR3 bases are TGTGCCAGCAGGAGGACAGTTAATGAAAAACTGTTTTTT. Its protein product is CASRRTVNEKLFF.

The chain couples TRBV5-1 to TRBJ2-1, with D unclear. Germline values: CDR1 SGHRS, CDR2 YFSETQ. The CDR3 covers 12 residues. V was pared by 5 bases and J by 8 bases, with 11 bases between. CDR3 nucleotides: TGCGCCAGCAGTCGCAGCTGGGATGAGCAGTTCTTC. As protein: CASSRSWDEQFF.

V usage is TRBV28 and J usage is TRBJ1-2; D is perhaps TRBD1 (5 bases). The ends were cut back, 1 base at V and 8 bases at J, with 20 bases in the middle. In germline, CDR1 is MDHEN, CDR2 SYDVKM. The CDR3 contains 16 residues. This chain's CDR3 is CASSLSSGGPRGGYTF. The DNA for the CDR3 is TGTGCCAGCAGTTTATCTTCGGGGGGACCACGCGGAGGCTACACCTTC.

The chain has TRBV28 and TRBJ2-1; TRBD2 aligns across 7 bases. The CDR3 length is 14 residues. Germline CDR1 MDHEN, CDR2 SYDVKM. The V segment lost 4 bases and the J segment 3 bases; nucleotides outside the gene matches: 3. The DNA of the CDR3 is TGTGCCAGCAGTTGGCCTAGCGGCTACAATGAGCAGTTCTTC. It translates to CASSWPSGYNEQFF.

V and J are TRBV7-2 and TRBJ1-2; 7 bases line up with TRBD1. This CDR3 is 14 amino acids long. The germline V gene encodes CDR1 SGHTA and CDR2 FQGNSA. Trimming took 5 bases from V and 4 from J; bases not matched to a gene: 7. CDR3 nucleotide sequence: TGTGCCAGCAGCCCGCCGGGACAGAGCTATGGCTACACCTTC. Translated: CASSPPGQSYGYTF.

The chain couples TRBV30 to TRBJ2-1, with D hard to call. Germline V lookup: CDR1 GTSNPN, CDR2 SVGIG (reference sequence). The ends were cut back, 2 bases at V and 4 bases at J, with 9 bases in the middle. The CDR3 has 13 residues. CDR3 amino acids: CAWSPSVYNEQFF. The CDR3, as DNA: TGTGCCTGGAGTCCAAGCGTTTACAATGAGCAGTTCTTC.

The chain's CDR3 is CATSRDRSTNEKLFF. CDR3 coding DNA: TGTGCCACCAGCAGGGACAGATCAACTAATGAAAAACTGTTTTTT. The chain joins TRBV15 to TRBJ1-4; tentatively, D is TRBD1 (6 bases). The CDR3 runs 15 residues. V lost 3 bases to trimming and J lost 0 bases, with 8 bases between them. Germline CDR1 and CDR2: LNHNV and YYDKDF (reference sequence).

The chain recombines TRBV28 with TRBJ2-1, with D hard to call. V lost 6 bases and J lost 9, with 21 bases in between. The germline gives CDR1 MDHEN, CDR2 SYDVKM. The CDR3 spans 15 residues. The CDR3: CASRTSERFSSEQFF. The CDR3 nucleotides are TGTGCCAGCAGGACATCCGAGAGGTTCTCCAGTGAGCAGTTCTTC.

This chain joins TRBV29-1 and TRBJ2-5, with no clear D. The J call may be in error: the DNA end matches TRBJ2-7 better. The CDR3 covers 13 residues. Germline V gene sequence: CDR1 SQVTM, CDR2 ANQGSEA. As DNA, the CDR3 is TGCAGCGCCCTGTCAGGCGAATCCTACGAGCAGTACTTC. It yields the protein CSALSGESYEQYF.

This clone has a single count. The V and J genes are TRBV5-1 and TRBJ2-1, with D uncertain. V lost 2 bases and J 6 bases, leaving 18 bases between the germline ends. Germline-derived CDR1 and CDR2 are SGHRS and YFSETQ. This CDR3 has 16 amino acids. CDR3 bases: TGCGCCAGCAGCTTATCGGTAGCCCACGCCAGCAATGAGCAGTTCTTC. This translates into CASSLSVAHASNEQFF.

This chain connects TRBV20-1 to TRBJ1-1; D not resolved. The germline V gene has CDR1 DFQATT and CDR2 SNEGSKA (reference sequence). Trimming pared 2 bases from V and 7 bases from J, leaving 8 bases between. CDR3 length equals 11 residues. CDR3 nucleotides: TGCAGTGCTAGAACCACCCTTGAAGCTTTCTTT. Translated, it gives CSARTTLEAFF.

For this clone: This CDR3 is also generated by other DNA sequences in the sample. V gene TRBV7-2 combines with J gene TRBJ2-7, with 9 bases fitting TRBD1. The CDR3 runs to 14 residues. Germline V lookup: CDR1 SGHTA, CDR2 FQGNSA. Germline trimming cut 5 bases from V and 7 bases from J; bases unmatched to any gene: 9. CDR3 sequence reads: CASSLRTGVGEQYF. The CDR3 DNA reads as TGTGCCAGCAGCCTCAGGACAGGGGTAGGGGAGCAGTACTTC.

The chain employs TRBV5-6 and TRBJ1-5, with D possibly being TRBD1 (6 bases). The germline gives CDR1 SGHDT, CDR2 YYEEEE. Trimming stripped 0 bases from V and 5 bases from J, with 9 bases between. CDR3 length equals 14 residues. The CDR3 bases are TGTGCCAGCAGCTTGGTGGGGGGCCATCAGCCCCAGCATTTT. Its translation is CASSLVGGHQPQHF.

The chain links TRBV18 to TRBJ1-1; D is possibly TRBD1 (5 bases). Trimming pared 2 bases from V and 3 bases from J, leaving 10 bases between. Looked up from germline, CDR1 is KGHSH and CDR2 is LQKENI. The CDR3 runs to 14 residues. Here the CDR3 DNA reads TGTGCCAGCTCACCAGTGGCGGGGGACACTGAAGCTTTCTTT. It is translated as CASSPVAGDTEAFF.

The chain couples TRBV5-5 to TRBJ1-4; no clear D gene. CDR1 is SGHKS and CDR2 is YYEKEE in the germline V gene (reference sequence). The V gene lost 2 bases and the J gene lost 0 bases, with 11 bases spanning the gap. The CDR3 sequence is 16 residues long. In nucleotides, the CDR3 is TGTGCCAGCAGCTTAACCGGACGGGCAACTAATGAAAAACTGTTTTTT. It translates to CASSLTGRATNEKLFF.

This clone was observed a single time. CDR3 nucleotides: TGTGCCAGCAGTTTAGCCAGCCACAATCAGCCCCAGCATTTT. Its translation: CASSLASHNQPQHF. The J gene is TRBJ1-5, the V gene TRBV28, with D unclear. Germline CDR1 MDHEN, CDR2 SYDVKM. The CDR3 spans 14 residues. Trimming pared 2 bases from V and 3 bases from J, leaving 8 bases between.

The CDR3 DNA sequence: TGTGCCAGCAGTACGGGCTCTATTAGCTCCTACGAGCAGTACTTC. Translated: CASSTGSISSYEQYF. The chain recombines TRBV28 with TRBJ2-7; D gene ambiguous. CDR3 length equals 15 residues. CDR1 is MDHEN and CDR2 is SYDVKM in the germline V gene. With 5 bases removed from V and 0 bases from J, the gap between germline ends came to 14 bases. The variable domain in full, completed from reference TRBV28 and TRBJ2-7, reads DVKVTQSSRYLVKRTGEKVFLECVQDMDHENMFWYRQDPGLGLRLIYFSYDVKMKEKGDIPEGYSVSREKKERFSLILESASTNQTSMYLCASSTGSISSYEQYFGPGTRLTVT.

This chain connects TRBV5-1 to TRBJ2-5, with a possible D match to TRBD1 (5 bases). V lost 4 bases, J lost 1 base, and 11 bases lay in between. The CDR3 spans 14 residues. Germline V gene sequence: CDR1 SGHRS, CDR2 YFSETQ. The CDR3 nucleotides are TGCGCCAGCAGCCCGGACACGTCCCAAGAGACCCAGTACTTC. This translates into CASSPDTSQETQYF.